A selection of T cell receptor beta chains follows, all from one sample in a study of human T cells and chemical hapten exposure. Each CDR3 protein gets one entry after TCRdb re-called the RACE reads with MiXCR. The sample has 350,000 to 400,000 distinct CDR3 sequences; approximately 5% are singletons. Sample: whole blood, taken in connection with sensitization to the hapten diphenylcyclopropenone (DPC). Source of these receptors: a woman aged 45-59 years with alopecia areata. Some clones in this sample may be carry-over from other donors' samples. Both conserved end residues are part of each CDR3. Fields, in order: D gene, clone size, V gene, J gene, CDR3 DNA, CDR3 protein. The D gene is left open where the match is weak. Size is omitted from some rows. Given values are once, few, many or a class for expanded clones.

D gene: TRBD2; clone size: NA; V gene: TRBV5-1; J gene: TRBJ2-1; CDR3 DNA: TGCGCCAGCAGCTTGGTGGTAGCGGGGGCTCACGCGGGCAATGAGCAGTTCTTC; CDR3 protein: CASSLVVAGAHAGNEQFF
D gene: TRBD2; clone size: many; V gene: TRBV29-1; J gene: TRBJ2-3; CDR3 DNA: TGCAGCGTCTTTAGCGGGAGGGCCGGCCCAGATACGCAGTATTTT; CDR3 protein: CSVFSGRAGPDTQYF
D gene: NA; clone size: NA; V gene: TRBV5-1; J gene: TRBJ1-1; CDR3 DNA: TGCGCCAGCAGCTTGGAGGGAGTGGACACTGAAGCTTTCTTT; CDR3 protein: CASSLEGVDTEAFF
D gene: TRBD1; clone size: NA; V gene: TRBV6-1; J gene: TRBJ1-5; CDR3 DNA: TGTGCCAGCACGGGACAGGGCAATCAGCCCCAGCATTTT; CDR3 protein: CASTGQGNQPQHF
D gene: TRBD1; clone size: few; V gene: TRBV30; J gene: TRBJ1-1; CDR3 DNA: TGTGCCTGGACAGGGGGTCTCACGAACACTGAAGCTTTCTTT; CDR3 protein: CAWTGGLTNTEAFF
D gene: NA; clone size: NA; V gene: TRBV7-2; J gene: TRBJ1-5; CDR3 DNA: TGTGCCAGCAGCCGATACGGACAGCCCCAGCATTTT; CDR3 protein: CASSRYGQPQHF
D gene: NA; clone size: many; V gene: TRBV7-8; J gene: TRBJ2-3; CDR3 DNA: TGTGCCAGCAGCGAAACTGGCACAGATACGCAGTATTTT; CDR3 protein: CASSETGTDTQYF
D gene: TRBD1; clone size: many; V gene: TRBV10-3; J gene: TRBJ2-7; CDR3 DNA: TGTGCCATCAGTGAGTCGGGACAGGGGGCAAACGAGCAGTACTTC; CDR3 protein: CAISESGQGANEQYF
D gene: NA; clone size: NA; V gene: TRBV4-3; J gene: TRBJ1-1; CDR3 DNA: TGCGCCAGCAGCCTCTCCCCGGCAGGGTACACTGAAGCTTTCTTT; CDR3 protein: CASSLSPAGYTEAFF
D gene: NA; clone size: many; V gene: TRBV29-1; J gene: TRBJ2-7; CDR3 DNA: TGCAGCGTTGATGGGGTGGGAGAAGGGTACGAGCAGTACTTC; CDR3 protein: CSVDGVGEGYEQYF
D gene: TRBD1; clone size: many; V gene: TRBV7-9; J gene: TRBJ1-5; CDR3 DNA: TGTGCCAGCAACAGGGGGTCCAATCAGCCCCAGCATTTT; CDR3 protein: CASNRGSNQPQHF
D gene: TRBD1; clone size: many; V gene: TRBV6-6; J gene: TRBJ2-7; CDR3 DNA: TGTGCCAGCAGTAGAGGACAGGGTCGCGAGCAGTACTTC; CDR3 protein: CASSRGQGREQYF
D gene: NA; clone size: NA; V gene: TRBV27; J gene: TRBJ1-1; CDR3 DNA: TGTGCCAGCAGTTTATCGTTTGATAGGGATGCTTTCTTT; CDR3 protein: CASSLSFDRDAFF
D gene: NA; clone size: few; V gene: TRBV9; J gene: TRBJ2-2; CDR3 DNA: TGTGCCAGCAGCTCCCGAACGGCGGGACCTGTAACGGTTGGGGACACCGGGGAGCTGTTTTTT; CDR3 protein: CASSSRTAGPVTVGDTGELFF
D gene: NA; clone size: NA; V gene: TRBV14; J gene: TRBJ2-7; CDR3 DNA: TGTGCCAGCAGCCCTTCGACTGCGGCGTACGAGCAGTACTTC; CDR3 protein: CASSPSTAAYEQYF
D gene: NA; clone size: NA; V gene: TRBV7-8; J gene: TRBJ1-1; CDR3 DNA: TGTGCCAGCAGCCGCGCTCGTTTGAGCACTGAAGCTTTCTTT; CDR3 protein: CASSRARLSTEAFF
D gene: TRBD1; clone size: NA; V gene: TRBV6-1; J gene: TRBJ1-5; CDR3 DNA: TGTGCCAGCAGCGACAGGGGCGGTAGTCAGCCCCAGCATTTT; CDR3 protein: CASSDRGGSQPQHF
D gene: NA; clone size: NA; V gene: TRBV5-1; J gene: TRBJ2-3; CDR3 DNA: TGCGCCAGCAGCTCCCAGGGGGGTGATACGCAGTATTTT; CDR3 protein: CASSSQGGDTQYF
D gene: NA; clone size: NA; V gene: TRBV4-3; J gene: TRBJ2-7; CDR3 DNA: TGCGCCAGCAGCCCCTCTGAGGGGGCCTACGAGCAGTACTTC; CDR3 protein: CASSPSEGAYEQYF
D gene: NA; clone size: few; V gene: TRBV29-1; J gene: TRBJ2-3; CDR3 DNA: TGCAGCGTTGTTGACAGGTCTAGCACAGATACGCAGTATTTT; CDR3 protein: CSVVDRSSTDTQYF
D gene: TRBD1; clone size: many; V gene: TRBV29-1; J gene: TRBJ2-3; CDR3 DNA: TGCAGCGTCGCCCGTCAGGGGGCGCGCAATACGCAGTATTTT; CDR3 protein: CSVARQGARNTQYF
D gene: NA; clone size: few; V gene: TRBV27; J gene: TRBJ1-6; CDR3 DNA: TGTGCCAGCAGTTTAGGGGGCAATAATAATTCACCCCTCCACTTT; CDR3 protein: CASSLGGNNNSPLHF
D gene: TRBD1; clone size: NA; V gene: TRBV4-3; J gene: TRBJ1-1; CDR3 DNA: TGCGCCAGCAGCCAAGAGACAGGGGCTTTCGCTGAAGCTTTCTTT; CDR3 protein: CASSQETGAFAEAFF
D gene: NA; clone size: many; V gene: TRBV19; J gene: TRBJ2-7; CDR3 DNA: TGTGCCAGTAGCATGGGGCACTCCTACGAGCAGTACTTC; CDR3 protein: CASSMGHSYEQYF
D gene: NA; clone size: few; V gene: TRBV9; J gene: TRBJ1-1; CDR3 DNA: TGTGCCAGCAGCCAGGTGGGGGAAACTGAAGCTTTCTTT; CDR3 protein: CASSQVGETEAFF
D gene: NA; clone size: many; V gene: TRBV27; J gene: TRBJ2-7; CDR3 DNA: TGTGCCAGCAGTTTAGGGTACTCCTACGAGCAGTACTTC; CDR3 protein: CASSLGYSYEQYF
D gene: TRBD2; clone size: NA; V gene: TRBV27; J gene: TRBJ2-1; CDR3 DNA: TGTGCCAGCAGACGTATCCCTAGCGGGAGCTCCTACAATGAGCAGTTCTTC; CDR3 protein: CASRRIPSGSSYNEQFF
D gene: TRBD2; clone size: many; V gene: TRBV20-1; J gene: TRBJ2-3; CDR3 DNA: TGCAGTGCTCCTAGCGGGGCGGAACACACAGATACGCAGTATTTT; CDR3 protein: CSAPSGAEHTDTQYF
D gene: TRBD1; clone size: NA; V gene: TRBV9; J gene: TRBJ1-2; CDR3 DNA: TGTGCCAGCACCCAGGGACAGGCGGACTATGGCTACACCTTC; CDR3 protein: CASTQGQADYGYTF
D gene: TRBD2; clone size: NA; V gene: TRBV20-1; J gene: TRBJ2-3; CDR3 DNA: TGCAGTGCTATCTGGACTAGCGGGGCAGATACGCAGTATTTT; CDR3 protein: CSAIWTSGADTQYF
D gene: TRBD2; clone size: many; V gene: TRBV5-4; J gene: TRBJ2-7; CDR3 DNA: TGTGCAACGAGGGCTAGCGGGAGTTACGAGCAGTACTTC; CDR3 protein: CATRASGSYEQYF
D gene: TRBD1; clone size: many; V gene: TRBV6-5; J gene: TRBJ2-1; CDR3 DNA: TGTGCCAGCAAGAGGACAGGGGATGTGGATGAGCAGTTCTTC; CDR3 protein: CASKRTGDVDEQFF
D gene: NA; clone size: many; V gene: TRBV2; J gene: TRBJ2-6; CDR3 DNA: TGTGCCAGCAAGCGGACGGACTCTGGGGCCAACGTCCTGACTTTC; CDR3 protein: CASKRTDSGANVLTF
D gene: TRBD1; clone size: few; V gene: TRBV5-4; J gene: TRBJ2-3; CDR3 DNA: TGTGCCAGCTCCCCCAGAAGACAGGGTCGAGATACGCAGTATTTT; CDR3 protein: CASSPRRQGRDTQYF
D gene: NA; clone size: few; V gene: TRBV29-1; J gene: TRBJ1-2; CDR3 DNA: TGCAGCGTTGAAGATCCAAACAGCCATAACTATGGCTACACCTTC; CDR3 protein: CSVEDPNSHNYGYTF
D gene: TRBD1; clone size: NA; V gene: TRBV28; J gene: TRBJ1-6; CDR3 DNA: TGTGCCAGCAGTATGGGGACAGGGAATTCACCCCTCCACTTT; CDR3 protein: CASSMGTGNSPLHF
D gene: NA; clone size: many; V gene: TRBV20-1; J gene: TRBJ1-3; CDR3 DNA: TGCAGTGCTAGAAGGGTAAATGCTGGAAACACCATATATTTT; CDR3 protein: CSARRVNAGNTIYF
D gene: NA; clone size: many; V gene: TRBV12-3/TRBV12-4; J gene: TRBJ2-7; CDR3 DNA: TGTGCCAGCAGTTTGCGGACTCACTCCTACGAGCAGTACTTC; CDR3 protein: CASSLRTHSYEQYF
D gene: TRBD2; clone size: many; V gene: TRBV12-3/TRBV12-4; J gene: TRBJ2-1; CDR3 DNA: TGTGCCAGCAGTTTAGTTGGCGGGAGTATGTATGAGCAGTTCTTC; CDR3 protein: CASSLVGGSMYEQFF
D gene: TRBD1; clone size: many; V gene: TRBV9; J gene: TRBJ1-2; CDR3 DNA: TGTGCCAGCAGCAATATACAGGGGGCAGGTATATTTGCCAACTATGGCTACACCTTC; CDR3 protein: CASSNIQGAGIFANYGYTF
D gene: NA; clone size: few; V gene: TRBV9; J gene: TRBJ1-1; CDR3 DNA: TGTGCCAGCAGCGTAGACATGAACACTGAAGCTTTCTTT; CDR3 protein: CASSVDMNTEAFF
D gene: NA; clone size: NA; V gene: TRBV6-5; J gene: TRBJ1-1; CDR3 DNA: TGTGCCAGCACGCCGGGCAGTTGGAAGGAAGCTTTCTTT; CDR3 protein: CASTPGSWKEAFF
D gene: TRBD1; clone size: many; V gene: TRBV20-1; J gene: TRBJ2-7; CDR3 DNA: TGCAGTGCTCCCGGGACAGGGTCTAAGGAGCAGTACTTC; CDR3 protein: CSAPGTGSKEQYF
D gene: NA; clone size: NA; V gene: TRBV27; J gene: TRBJ1-1; CDR3 DNA: TGTGCCAGCAGTACTCCTCACAGGGATGGTACTGAAGCTTTCTTT; CDR3 protein: CASSTPHRDGTEAFF
D gene: NA; clone size: few; V gene: TRBV30; J gene: TRBJ2-5; CDR3 DNA: TGTGCCTGGAGGCGGACGGGGGCAAAGACCCAGTACTTC; CDR3 protein: CAWRRTGAKTQYF
D gene: NA; clone size: many; V gene: TRBV6-5; J gene: TRBJ1-1; CDR3 DNA: TGTGCCAGCAGTTATAGAGTTCCCGGCACTGAAGCTTTCTTT; CDR3 protein: CASSYRVPGTEAFF
D gene: NA; clone size: NA; V gene: TRBV11-2; J gene: TRBJ1-1; CDR3 DNA: TGTGCCAGCAGCTTGCAGGGGCAGGCGAACACTGAAGCTTTCTTT; CDR3 protein: CASSLQGQANTEAFF
D gene: NA; clone size: many; V gene: TRBV20-1; J gene: TRBJ2-3; CDR3 DNA: TGCAGTGCTAGAGGGGGGGTCACAGATACGCAGTATTTT; CDR3 protein: CSARGGVTDTQYF
D gene: TRBD1; clone size: NA; V gene: TRBV10-3; J gene: TRBJ1-4; CDR3 DNA: TGTGCCATCAGTGAGCTGGACAGGGGGACGAATGAAAAACTGTTTTTT; CDR3 protein: CAISELDRGTNEKLFF
D gene: NA; clone size: NA; V gene: TRBV20-1; J gene: TRBJ1-4; CDR3 DNA: TGCAGTGCTAGATTCAGTGGGGAAGGAGGAAAACTGTTTTTT; CDR3 protein: CSARFSGEGGKLFF
D gene: NA; clone size: few; V gene: TRBV20-1; J gene: TRBJ1-1; CDR3 DNA: TGCAGTGTTACCCAGGGAACTGAAGCTTTCTTT; CDR3 protein: CSVTQGTEAFF